The 22 T cell receptor beta chains below were found in one sample sequenced in a study of T cells in Graves' hyperthyroidism and ophthalmopathy. TCR beta CDR3 regions were amplified from RNA. An initial round of RT-PCR targeting the TCR CDR3 relied on the HTBI primer set. TCRdb fed the multiplex PCR reads into MiXCR, producing one record per CDR3 protein. The data show fewer than 500,000 distinct CDR3 sequences, about 15% seen once. The material sequenced was blood. These receptors came from a man aged 18 to 35 with Graves' ophthalmopathy.

This clonotype was seen many times. The rearrangement links TRBV2 to TRBJ1-1; the match to TRBD1 covers 7 bases. The CDR3 totals 15 residues. The V segment lost 7 bases and the J segment 3 bases; nucleotides outside the gene matches: 11. The germline CDR1 and CDR2 sequences are SNHLY and FYNNEI. CDR3 sequence reads: CASIRGGGGYTEAFF. The CDR3 DNA follows: TGTGCCAGCATCAGGGGGGGAGGGGGTTACACTGAAGCTTTCTTT.

In its sample, this clonotype was seen a few times. This chain links TRBV5-5 with TRBJ2-1; TRBD2 matches at 9 bases. Germline CDR1 reads SGHKS; CDR2 reads YYEKEE (reference sequence). With V trimmed by 0 bases and J by 7 bases, 5 bases remained unmatched. The CDR3 sequence is 15 residues long. For the CDR3, the DNA is TGTGCCAGCAGCTTGGGACTAGCGGTCTTGAATGAGCAGTTCTTC. Protein: CASSLGLAVLNEQFF. The entire variable domain, with the rest obtained from reference TRBV5-5 and TRBJ2-1, is as follows: DAGVTQSPTHLIKTRGQQVTLRCSPISGHKSVSWYQQVLGQGPQFIFQYYEKEERGRGNFPDRFSARQFPNYSSELNVNALLLGDSALYLCASSLGLAVLNEQFFGPGTRLTVL.

In its sample, this clonotype was seen a few times. This sequence joins TRBV5-1 and TRBJ2-2; D is perhaps TRBD1 or TRBD2 (5 bases each). This CDR3 region has 17 residues. Trimming took 6 bases from V and 0 from J, leaving 18 bases between them. Germline V gives CDR1 SGHRS, CDR2 YFSETQ. CDR3 nucleotides: TGCGCCAGCACCCTTCGGCCGGGGCTGGCGAACACCGGGGAGCTGTTTTTT. Translated, it gives CASTLRPGLANTGELFF. The whole variable domain, remainder taken from reference TRBV5-1 and TRBJ2-2, is KAGVTQTPRYLIKTRGQQVTLSCSPISGHRSVSWYQQTPGQGLQFLFEYFSETQRNKGNFPGRFSGRQFSNSRSEMNVSTLELGDSALYLCASTLRPGLANTGELFFGEGSRLTVL.

This clonotype was recorded a few times. This chain uses TRBV11-3 with TRBJ2-2; TRBD1 matches 7 bases. The germline CDR1 and CDR2 sequences are SGHNT and YENEEA. With V trimmed by 3 bases and J by 7 bases, 2 bases remained unmatched. The CDR3 is made up of 13 amino acids. CDR3 region: CASSLTGIGELFF. CDR3 coding DNA: TGTGCCAGCAGCTTGACAGGGATCGGGGAGCTGTTTTTT. Together with reference TRBV11-3 and TRBJ2-2, the CDR3 gives the full variable domain: EAGVVQSPRYKIIEKKQPVAFWCNPISGHNTLYWYLQNLGQGPELLIRYENEEAVDDSQLPKDRFSAERLKGVDSTLKIQPAELGDSAVYLCASSLTGIGELFFGEGSRLTVL.

V usage is TRBV7-3 and J usage is TRBJ2-1; 9 bases map to TRBD2. The V and J ends lost 6 bases and 5 bases, in that order; junction bases with no gene match: 5. The CDR3 loop spans 14 amino acids. CDR1 and CDR2 (germline): SGHTA, FQGTGA. The CDR3 reads CASSGLAGHNEQFF. The CDR3 nucleotides are TGTGCCAGCAGTGGTCTAGCGGGGCACAATGAGCAGTTCTTC.

In this sample, this clonotype turned up a few times. The chain carries TRBV6-1 and TRBJ2-1; 10 bases fit TRBD1. Germline trimming cut 2 bases from V and 7 bases from J; bases unmatched to any gene: 5. CDR3 size: 15 residues. Germline V gene lookup returns CDR1 MNHNS and CDR2 SASEGT. The CDR3 spells CASSESLDRGNEQFF. Here the CDR3 DNA reads TGTGCCAGCAGTGAATCCTTGGACAGGGGGAATGAGCAGTTCTTC.

This clonotype was counted between two and nine times. The chain combines TRBV29-1 with TRBJ2-5, with D possibly being TRBD1 (6 bases). This CDR3 spans 13 amino acids. Germline-derived CDR1 and CDR2 are SQVTM and ANQGSEA. With 3 bases removed from V and 2 bases from J, the gap between germline ends came to 10 bases. CDR3 region: CSVDRTAQETQYF. The CDR3 DNA sequence: TGCAGCGTTGACCGGACAGCTCAAGAGACCCAGTACTTC.

This clonotype has at least ten counts. This chain links TRBV6-1 with TRBJ2-2, with 9 bases identical to TRBD1. V lost 1 base to trimming and J lost 3 bases; unmatched junction nucleotides: 0. There are 15 residues in the CDR3. Germline values: CDR1 MNHNS, CDR2 SASEGT. The CDR3 sequence is CASSEGTGDTGELFF. CDR3 nucleotide sequence: TGTGCCAGCAGTGAAGGGACAGGGGACACCGGGGAGCTGTTTTTT.

In its sample, this clonotype was seen a few times. The V and J genes are TRBV7-9 and TRBJ2-3; D not certain. V was shortened by 2 bases and J by 0 bases, with 9 bases between the two germline ends. The CDR3 is 15 amino acids. The germline CDR1 and CDR2 sequences are SEHNR and FQNEAQ (reference sequence). In DNA, the CDR3 is TGTGCCAGCAGCTTACTCACTTCTAGCACAGATACGCAGTATTTT. Protein sequence: CASSLLTSSTDTQYF.

This clonotype occurred many times. The chain uses TRBV10-3 and TRBJ1-4; TRBD1 agrees at 9 bases. Germline V gene lookup returns CDR1 ENHRY and CDR2 SYGVKD. Trimming took 6 bases from V and 5 from J; bases not matched to a gene: 4. The CDR3 has 14 amino acids. The CDR3 region is CAISPGTGNEKLFF. DNA of the CDR3: TGTGCCATCAGCCCCGGGACAGGGAATGAAAAACTGTTTTTT.

This clonotype was counted ten times or more. The rearrangement links TRBV5-1 to TRBJ2-3; TRBD1 aligns across 9 bases. CDR3 size: 14 residues. The trim removed 6 bases at V and 4 bases at J, leaving 6 bases unmatched. From germline, CDR1 is SGHRS and CDR2 YFSETQ. CDR3 sequence (DNA): TGCGCCAGCATGGACAGGGGTTTGCCAGATACGCAGTATTTT. It codes for CASMDRGLPDTQYF.

The rearrangement uses TRBV10-1 and TRBJ2-3; D possibly corresponds to TRBD2 (6 bases). Germline-derived CDR1 and CDR2 are WNHNN and SYGVQD (reference sequence). Trimming pared 3 bases from V and 2 bases from J, leaving 15 bases between. The CDR3 has 16 amino acids. CDR3 protein: CASSETRRDDTDTQYF. For the CDR3, the DNA is TGCGCCAGCAGTGAAACGAGGCGGGATGACACAGATACGCAGTATTTT.

This clonotype was recorded many times. This chain links TRBV3-1 with TRBJ1-2; D is ambiguous. In germline, CDR1 is LGHDT, CDR2 YNNKEL (reference sequence). Deletions cut 0 bases from V and 2 bases from J, with 7 bases between. The CDR3 covers 14 residues. For the CDR3, the DNA is TGTGCCAGCAGCCAAGATGCAGGAAACTATGGCTACACCTTC. Translation: CASSQDAGNYGYTF.

This clonotype showed up many times. The CDR3 bases are TGTGCCAGCAGCTTAACGGCGGGAGGGAAGACCCAGTACTTC. Translating gives CASSLTAGGKTQYF. V and J are TRBV7-2 and TRBJ2-5; 9 bases line up with TRBD2. This CDR3 comprises 14 residues. From germline, CDR1 is SGHTA and CDR2 FQGNSA. V was clipped by 2 bases and J by 6 bases; unmatched bases: 4.

This clonotype showed up many times. The CDR3 sequence is CASSFGGRAEETQYF. In DNA form, the CDR3 reads TGTGCCAGCAGCTTTGGCGGGAGGGCCGAGGAGACCCAGTACTTC. The rearrangement links TRBV11-2 to TRBJ2-5; the match to TRBD2 covers 9 bases. Looked up from germline, CDR1 is SGHAT and CDR2 is FQNNGV. This CDR3 spans 15 amino acids. V was pared by 3 bases and J by 5 bases, with 7 bases of the junction left unmatched.

This clonotype was seen ten or more times. V and J are TRBV6-1 and TRBJ2-1, with no clear D. CDR1 is MNHNS, CDR2 SASEGT, per germline. The CDR3 has 11 amino acids. Between the trimmed V and J ends, which lost 5 bases and 8 bases, there was a span of 7 bases. CDR3 DNA sequence: TGTGCCAGCAGTTCCGTGGATGAGCAGTTCTTC. It yields the protein CASSSVDEQFF.

In this sample, this clonotype turned up many times. This chain joins TRBV18 and TRBJ2-7, with 9 bases aligning to TRBD1. Trimming removed 3 bases from V and 3 bases from J; junction bases left unmatched: 3. The V gene's germline CDR1 is KGHSH and CDR2 LQKENI. The CDR3 totals 14 residues. The CDR3 sequence is CASSPGQGRYEQYF. The CDR3 DNA is TGTGCCAGCTCACCGGGACAGGGTCGCTACGAGCAGTACTTC.

In its sample, this clonotype was seen a few times. The chain uses TRBV6-6 and TRBJ2-3, with TRBD1 matching over 8 bases. The V gene's germline CDR1 is MNHNY and CDR2 SVGAGI (reference sequence). J gave up 1 base and V 0 bases, and 6 bases lay outside the gene matches. The CDR3 totals 17 residues. In DNA form, the CDR3 reads TGTGCCAGCAGTTACTCGTACAGGGGGGTACGCACAGATACGCAGTATTTT. Its translation: CASSYSYRGVRTDTQYF.

V usage is TRBV18 and J usage is TRBJ1-1; 7 bases fit TRBD1. The germline V gene encodes CDR1 KGHSH and CDR2 LQKENI. V gave up 6 bases and J gave up 10 bases; unmatched junction bases: 8. CDR3 length: 12 residues. The CDR3 spells CASSSTGSGAFF. Here the CDR3 DNA reads TGTGCCAGCTCGTCGACAGGGTCGGGAGCTTTCTTT.

This clonotype was seen ten or more times. This rearrangement joins TRBV18 to TRBJ2-1; D not resolved. The CDR3 is 14 amino acids. With 3 bases removed from V and 7 bases from J, the gap between germline ends came to 13 bases. Germline V gene lookup returns CDR1 KGHSH and CDR2 LQKENI. The CDR3 DNA follows: TGTGCCAGCTCACCTACTCCCTTGACAAATGAGCAGTTCTTC. Its protein product is CASSPTPLTNEQFF.

This clonotype was observed many times. The chain carries TRBV20-1 and TRBJ2-7; no definite D call. CDR3 length: 15 amino acids. Germline values: CDR1 DFQATT, CDR2 SNEGSKA (reference sequence). CDR3 sequence: CSASQAGSLGYEQYF. In DNA, the CDR3 is TGCAGCGCGAGCCAGGCAGGTTCGTTAGGCTACGAGCAGTACTTC.

This chain connects TRBV6-1 to TRBJ2-2; 7 bases are shared with TRBD1. CDR1 is MNHNS and CDR2 is SASEGT in the germline V gene. The CDR3 is 14 residues long. V trimming: 6 bases; J trimming: 3 bases; junction bases outside the gene matches: 4. The CDR3 loop is CASSHRGYTGELFF. In DNA form, the CDR3 reads TGTGCCAGCAGCCACAGGGGATACACCGGGGAGCTGTTTTTT.